The subject of this entry is one T cell receptor (beta chain). What it binds is not known. These data originate in a study of cytomegalovirus exposure and HLA in healthy donors. On the study more broadly: One earlier analysis, a look at around 180 million T cells, found more than 100 million unique TCR beta sequences.

Study-wide points: TRBV6-2, TRBV6-3 and other indistinguishable V segments were excluded.

In germline, CDR1 is MDHEN, CDR2 SYDVKM. V lost 2 bases, J lost 2 bases, and 7 bases lay in between. The CDR3 sequence is 13 residues long. The study ran its PCR with 60 Vbeta and 13 Jbeta primers. Sequencing was performed with immunoSEQ multiplex PCR; in TCRdb, only in-frame clones are kept and a portion is missing. The sample includes 150,000 to 200,000 clones, under 85% seen only once; the top ten take around 3.2%. This sequence originates from a female donor in good health and CMV-seronegative. Sample: PBMCs. V is TRBV28 and J is TRBJ2-7; D gene unclear. CDR3 sequence: CASSLTTTYEQYF. The CDR3 DNA is TGTGCCAGCAGTTTAACTACGACCTACGAGCAGTACTTC.